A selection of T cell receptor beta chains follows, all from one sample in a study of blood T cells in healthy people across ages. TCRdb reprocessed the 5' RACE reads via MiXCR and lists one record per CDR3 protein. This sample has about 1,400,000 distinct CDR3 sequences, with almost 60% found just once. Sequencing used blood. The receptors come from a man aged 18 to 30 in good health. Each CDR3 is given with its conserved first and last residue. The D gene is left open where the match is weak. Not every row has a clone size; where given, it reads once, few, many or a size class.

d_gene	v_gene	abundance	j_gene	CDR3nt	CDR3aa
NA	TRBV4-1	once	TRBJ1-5	TGCGCCAGCAGCGGGGACCCGGATAGCAATCAGCCCCAGCATTTT	CASSGDPDSNQPQHF
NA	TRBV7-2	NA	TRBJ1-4	TGTGCCAGCAGCTTAGAGGGGGGGTACGGTGAAAAACTGTTTTTT	CASSLEGGYGEKLFF
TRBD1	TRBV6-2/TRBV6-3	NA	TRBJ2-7	TGTGCCAGCAGGGGTATGGGACAGGGTACCAACGAGCAGTACTTC	CASRGMGQGTNEQYF
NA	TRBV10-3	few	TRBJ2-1	TGTGCCATCAGTGTTAGCGGCCAAGACAATGAGCAGTTCTTC	CAISVSGQDNEQFF
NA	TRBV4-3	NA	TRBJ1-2	TGCGCCAGCAGCCAGCGACAGGCCCCAACTAACTATGGCTACACCTTC	CASSQRQAPTNYGYTF
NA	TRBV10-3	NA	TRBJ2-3	TGTGCCATCAGTGCGTTCCGGGACACAGATACGCAGTATTTT	CAISAFRDTDTQYF
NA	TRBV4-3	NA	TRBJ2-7	TGCGCCAGCAGCCGCCTACCAGGGGTCTTGTACGAGCAGTACTTC	CASSRLPGVLYEQYF
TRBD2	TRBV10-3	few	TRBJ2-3	TGTGCCATCAGTGAGTCTCGGGTAGCGGGGGCTACAGATACGCAGTATTTT	CAISESRVAGATDTQYF
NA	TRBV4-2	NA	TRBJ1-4	TGTGCCAGCAGCCATTACATGGCAACTAATGAAAAACTGTTTTTT	CASSHYMATNEKLFF
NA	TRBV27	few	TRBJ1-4	TGTGCCAGCAGGGAGTACTATAGCGGTGAAAAACTGTTTTTT	CASREYYSGEKLFF
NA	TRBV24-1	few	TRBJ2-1	TGTGCCACCAGTGATTCTGGCGGTTCTTACAATGAGCAGTTCTTC	CATSDSGGSYNEQFF
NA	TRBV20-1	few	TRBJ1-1	TGCAGTGCTAGAGGAGGCAGGGGACCGTCGAACACTGAAGCTTTCTTT	CSARGGRGPSNTEAFF
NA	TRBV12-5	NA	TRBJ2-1	TGTGCTAGTGGTTTGGCGATCGGCGAGGAGCAGTTCTTC	CASGLAIGEEQFF
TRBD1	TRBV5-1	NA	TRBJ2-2	TGCGCCAGCAGCTGGGGGGACAGGCAGAACACCGGGGAGCTGTTTTTT	CASSWGDRQNTGELFF
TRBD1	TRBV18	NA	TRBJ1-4	TGTGCCAGCTCACCAGTAGCCGGGACAGCTAATGAAAAACTGTTTTTT	CASSPVAGTANEKLFF
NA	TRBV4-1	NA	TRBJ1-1	TGCGCCAGCGGCCAAAGAGAAGGACAGTACACTGAAGCTTTCTTT	CASGQREGQYTEAFF
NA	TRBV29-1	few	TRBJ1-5	TGCAGCGTTAGTGGTAGCAATCAGCCCCAGCATTTT	CSVSGSNQPQHF
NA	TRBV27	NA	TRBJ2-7	TGTGCCAGCAGTGCTACAGGGTTAAATACTTACGAGCAGTACTTC	CASSATGLNTYEQYF
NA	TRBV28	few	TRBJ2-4	TGTGCCAGCAGGACCCAATGGGCCAAAAACATTCAGTACTTC	CASRTQWAKNIQYF
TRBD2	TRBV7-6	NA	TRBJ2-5	TGTGCCAGCAGCTTACGGGGCGCTAGCGGGGCCATGTATCAAGAGACCCAGTACTTC	CASSLRGASGAMYQETQYF
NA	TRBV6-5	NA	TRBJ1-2	TGTGCCAGCAGTTACTCGGAAGGGCGCTACTATGGCTACACCTTC	CASSYSEGRYYGYTF
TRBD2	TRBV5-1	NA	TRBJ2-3	TGCGCCAGCAGCTTGGGCCTTCAGCGGGGGAGCACAGATACGCAGTATTTT	CASSLGLQRGSTDTQYF
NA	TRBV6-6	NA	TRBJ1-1	TGTGCCAGCAGATGGGGCCTGAACACTGAAGCTTTCTTT	CASRWGLNTEAFF
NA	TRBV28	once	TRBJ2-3	TGTGCCAGCAGTCTTCCAATAACCCCCTTCACAGATACGCAGTATTTT	CASSLPITPFTDTQYF
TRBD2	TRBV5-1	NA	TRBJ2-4	TGCGCCAGCAGCTTGGGGAGCGGGAGCGTGTCCAAAAACATTCAGTACTTC	CASSLGSGSVSKNIQYF
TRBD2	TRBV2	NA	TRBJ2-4	TGTGCCAGCAGTGAAGGGACTAGCGGGGGCCCTCTGAGGTACTTC	CASSEGTSGGPLRYF
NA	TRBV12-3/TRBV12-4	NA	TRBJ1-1	TGTGCCAGCAGCCTGAACGGGCACACTGAAGCTTTCTTT	CASSLNGHTEAFF
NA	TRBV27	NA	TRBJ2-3	TGTGCCAGCAGTCCCTTCGGGCCAGCTAGCACAGATACGCAGTATTTT	CASSPFGPASTDTQYF
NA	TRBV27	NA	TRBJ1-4	TGTGCCAGCAGTTTATATAGGATACCAACTAATGAAAAACTGTTTTTT	CASSLYRIPTNEKLFF
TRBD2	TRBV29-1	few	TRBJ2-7	TGCAGCGTCACTTTAGCGGGGCCACTCTCCTACGAGCAGTACTTC	CSVTLAGPLSYEQYF
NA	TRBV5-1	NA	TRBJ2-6	TGCGCCAGCGGCACGGGCTCTGGGGCCAACGTCCTGACTTTC	CASGTGSGANVLTF
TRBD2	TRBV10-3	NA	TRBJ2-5	TGTGCCATCAGTGAGAGGCTAGCGGGGGAAGAGACCCAGTACTTC	CAISERLAGEETQYF
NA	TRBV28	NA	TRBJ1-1	TGTGCCAGCAGGGAGGGGACCCTGAACACTGAAGCTTTCTTT	CASREGTLNTEAFF
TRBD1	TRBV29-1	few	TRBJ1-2	TGCAGCGTTGCGGGACAGATTAACTATGGCTACACCTTC	CSVAGQINYGYTF
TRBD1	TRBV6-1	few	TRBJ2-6	TGTGCCATCAGACAGGGATCTTGGTGGGGTGGGGCCAACGTCCTGACTTTC	CAIRQGSWWGGANVLTF
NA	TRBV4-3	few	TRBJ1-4	TGCGCCAGCAGCCAAGAGACCGTCAATGAAAAACTGTTTTTT	CASSQETVNEKLFF
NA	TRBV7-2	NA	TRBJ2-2	TGTGCCAGCAGTAATGTAAACACCGGGGAGCTGTTTTTT	CASSNVNTGELFF
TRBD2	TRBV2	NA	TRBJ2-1	TGTGCCAGCAGTGAGCTAGCGGATCGGTTCTTC	CASSELADRFF
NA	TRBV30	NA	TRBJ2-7	TGTGCCTTAAACCACGGGGGAGAGCAGTACTTC	CALNHGGEQYF
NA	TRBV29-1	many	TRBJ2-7	TGCAGCGTTGTAAGGGGCTGGGGCCAGGATTACGAGCAGTACTTC	CSVVRGWGQDYEQYF
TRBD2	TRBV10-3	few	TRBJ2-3	TGTGCCATCACCGACCAGATGGGGGGGGGAACAGATACGCAGTATTTT	CAITDQMGGGTDTQYF
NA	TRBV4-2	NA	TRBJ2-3	TGTGCCAGCAGCCGTCGTTCCGATACGGATACGCAGTATTTT	CASSRRSDTDTQYF
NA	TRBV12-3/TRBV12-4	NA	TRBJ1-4	TGTGCCAGCAGTTTACAGGAAAAACTGTTTTTT	CASSLQEKLFF
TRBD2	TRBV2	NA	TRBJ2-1	TGTGCCATAGCGGGGGGGGCCTACAATGAGCAGTTCTTC	CAIAGGAYNEQFF
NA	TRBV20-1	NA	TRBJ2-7	TGCAGTGCTTCCCATCGTCGGGGCGAGCAGTACTTC	CSASHRRGEQYF
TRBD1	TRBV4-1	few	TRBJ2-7	TGCGCCAGCAGCCCCAGCCACGGACAGGGCTCCTACGAGCAGTACTTC	CASSPSHGQGSYEQYF
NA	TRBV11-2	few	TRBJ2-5	TGTGCCAGCAGTGATCAGGGTTTAGAGACCCAGTACTTC	CASSDQGLETQYF
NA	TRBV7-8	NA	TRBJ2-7	TGTGCCAGCAGCTTAGAACGGGGGAGAGGCTACGAGCAGTACTTC	CASSLERGRGYEQYF
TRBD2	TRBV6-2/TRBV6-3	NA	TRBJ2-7	TGTGCCAGCAGTTACCTCGTATCCAGCGGGAGTTACGAGCAGTACTTC	CASSYLVSSGSYEQYF